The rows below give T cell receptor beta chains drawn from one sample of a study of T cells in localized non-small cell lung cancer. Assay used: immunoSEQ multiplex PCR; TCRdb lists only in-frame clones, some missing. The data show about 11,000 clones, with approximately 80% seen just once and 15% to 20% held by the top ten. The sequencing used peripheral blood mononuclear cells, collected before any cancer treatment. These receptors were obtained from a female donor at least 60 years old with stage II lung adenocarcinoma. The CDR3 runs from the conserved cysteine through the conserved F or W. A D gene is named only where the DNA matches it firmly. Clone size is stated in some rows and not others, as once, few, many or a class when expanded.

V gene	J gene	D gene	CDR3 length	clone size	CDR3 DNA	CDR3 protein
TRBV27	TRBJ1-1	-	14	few	TGTGCCAGCAGTTTCAACCCCGGGGGAACTGAAGCTTTCTTT	CASSFNPGGTEAFF
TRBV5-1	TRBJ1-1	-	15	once	TGCGCCAGCAGCTACCAACTGGGGGGGAACACTGAAGCTTTCTTT	CASSYQLGGNTEAFF
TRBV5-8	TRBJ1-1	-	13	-	TGTGCCAGCAGCCGGGACGGAGCCTTAAGGATTATCTTT	CASSRDGALRIIF
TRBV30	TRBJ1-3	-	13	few	TGTGCCTGGAGTGTTACAGGGAGGAACACCATATATTTT	CAWSVTGRNTIYF
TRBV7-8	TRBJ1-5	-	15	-	TGTGCCAGCAGCTTAAGTGGCCAGGGCAATCAGCCCCAGCATTTT	CASSLSGQGNQPQHF
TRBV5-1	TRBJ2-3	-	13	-	TGCGCCAGCAGCTTGGGGCGCACAGATACGCAGTATTTT	CASSLGRTDTQYF
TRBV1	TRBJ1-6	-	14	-	TGCACCCACTTCGTGAAGGGGGCCAATTCACCCCTCCACTTT	CTHFVKGANSPLHF
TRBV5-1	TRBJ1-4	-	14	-	TGCGCCAGCAGCTTCGGGGATCAGGAGGAAAAACTGTTTTTT	CASSFGDQEEKLFF
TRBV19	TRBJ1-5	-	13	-	TGTGCCAGTAGTCCCATCCGCAATCAGCCCCAGCATTTT	CASSPIRNQPQHF
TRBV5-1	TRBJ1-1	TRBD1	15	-	TGCGCCAGCAGATCCCGGGACAGGCCGAACACTGAAGCTTTCTTT	CASRSRDRPNTEAFF
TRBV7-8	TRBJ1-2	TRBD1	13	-	TGTGCCAGCAGCTCGTGGACAGGGGGCGGCTACACCTTC	CASSSWTGGGYTF
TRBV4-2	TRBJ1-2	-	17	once	TGTGCCAGCAGCCAAGGCGGGGTCGTCGACACCTACTATGGCTACACCTTC	CASSQGGVVDTYYGYTF
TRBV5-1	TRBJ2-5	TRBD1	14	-	TGCGCCAGCAGCTTGGGTCAGGGGGCGCGGACCCAGTACTTC	CASSLGQGARTQYF
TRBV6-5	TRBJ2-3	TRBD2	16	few	TGTGCCAGCAGTTACGTTTCGGGGGGGCTGGCGAATACGCAGTATTTT	CASSYVSGGLANTQYF
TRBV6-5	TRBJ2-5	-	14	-	TGTGCCAGCAGTTCTCGTGGAGACGGGGAGACCCAGTACTTC	CASSSRGDGETQYF
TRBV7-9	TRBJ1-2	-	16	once	TGTGCCAGCAGCTTAGCGCAGGGGCCGCTTAACTATGGCTACACCTTC	CASSLAQGPLNYGYTF
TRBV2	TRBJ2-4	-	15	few	-	CASSSSTGVGNIQYF
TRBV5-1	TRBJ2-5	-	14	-	TGCGCCAGCAGCTTGGGATCCACTCAAGAGACCCAGTACTTC	CASSLGSTQETQYF
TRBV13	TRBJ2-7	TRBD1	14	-	TGTGCCAGCAGCCCCGGGACAGGGGGCCACGAGCAGTACTTC	CASSPGTGGHEQYF
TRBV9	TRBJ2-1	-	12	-	TGTGCCAGCAGCGCCGGGGCGGATGAGCAGTTCTTC	CASSAGADEQFF
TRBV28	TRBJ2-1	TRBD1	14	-	TGTGCCAGCAGAGAACAGGGGCGTGGAGATGAGCAGTTCTTC	CASREQGRGDEQFF
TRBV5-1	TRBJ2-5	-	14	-	TGCGCCAGCAGCTTGGGGGGTAGCGAGGAGACCCAGTACTTC	CASSLGGSEETQYF
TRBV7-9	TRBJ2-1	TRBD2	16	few	TGTGCCAGCAGTTATGGCTGGACTAGCGGCAACAATGAGCAGTTCTTC	CASSYGWTSGNNEQFF
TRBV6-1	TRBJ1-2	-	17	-	TGTGCCAGCAGTGAAATCCCCATTGGACTCGCCTTGGGTGGCTACACCTTC	CASSEIPIGLALGGYTF
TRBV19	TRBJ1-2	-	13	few	TGTGCCAGTCGACAGGATCACCTATATGGCTACACCTTC	CASRQDHLYGYTF
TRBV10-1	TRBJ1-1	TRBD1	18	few	TGCGCCAGCAGTGAGTCGAGGACTCCACGACAGGGAAGCACTGAAGCTTTCTTT	CASSESRTPRQGSTEAFF
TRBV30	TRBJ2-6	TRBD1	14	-	TGTGCCGGGCAGACAGGGTCCGGGGCCAACGTCCTGACTTTC	CAGQTGSGANVLTF
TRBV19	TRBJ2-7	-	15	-	TGTGCCAGTAGTACGAACCGGGACACCTACTACGAGCAGTACTTC	CASSTNRDTYYEQYF
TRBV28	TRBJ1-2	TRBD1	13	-	TGTGCCAGCAGGTCGGACAGGCCTTATGGCTACACCTTC	CASRSDRPYGYTF
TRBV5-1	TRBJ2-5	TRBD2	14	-	TGCGCCAGTAACCGTGGTAGCGGGGCGGAGACCCAGTACTTC	CASNRGSGAETQYF
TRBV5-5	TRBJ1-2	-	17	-	TGTGCCAGCAGCAGTATAGGCGAAGGGACGGCTACCTACGGCTACACCTTC	CASSSIGEGTATYGYTF
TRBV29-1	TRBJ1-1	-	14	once	TGCAGCGTTGAATTCGGTCAGGAGACCTCTGAAGCTTTCTTT	CSVEFGQETSEAFF
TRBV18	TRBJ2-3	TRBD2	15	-	TGTGCCAGCACGGAAGTGGGGGGGGACACAGATACGCAGTATTTT	CASTEVGGDTDTQYF
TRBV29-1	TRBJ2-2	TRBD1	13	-	TGCAGCGTTGATAAGGGGGCTGGCGGGGAGCTGTTTTTT	CSVDKGAGGELFF
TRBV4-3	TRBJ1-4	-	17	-	TGCGCCAGCAGCCCAGAGGTCTTGGGGACGACTAATGAAAAACTGTTTTTT	CASSPEVLGTTNEKLFF
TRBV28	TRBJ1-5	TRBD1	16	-	TGTGCCAGCAGTTTATGGGGACAGGGGGCAGAGCAGCCCCAGCATTTT	CASSLWGQGAEQPQHF
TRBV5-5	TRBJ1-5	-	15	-	TGTGCCAGCAGCCCACTAACGGGGGCCGATCAGCCCCAGCATTTT	CASSPLTGADQPQHF
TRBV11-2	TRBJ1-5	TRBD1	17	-	TGTGCCAGCAGCTTAAGGGGGGATGGGACAGTCTCCTCTCCCCAGCATTTT	CASSLRGDGTVSSPQHF
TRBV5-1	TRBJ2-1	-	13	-	TGCGCCAGCAGCCGCGAACCCGGGGCAGGCGAGTTCTTC	CASSREPGAGEFF
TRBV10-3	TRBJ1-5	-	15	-	TGTGCCATCAGTGAGATTGAGGGCAGAAATCAGCCCCAGCATTTT	CAISEIEGRNQPQHF
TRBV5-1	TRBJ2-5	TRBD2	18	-	TGCGCCAGCAGCTTGGGCCTAGCGGGGGCAGGGTACCAAGAGACCCAGTACTTC	CASSLGLAGAGYQETQYF
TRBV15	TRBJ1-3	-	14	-	TGTGCCACCAGCTTTCGACTCGGCGGAAACACCATATATTTT	CATSFRLGGNTIYF
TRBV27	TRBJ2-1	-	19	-	TGTGCCAGCAGTTTATTCGCGACCCCTCTCACAGGGTGGGGGAATGAGCAGTTCTTC	CASSLFATPLTGWGNEQFF
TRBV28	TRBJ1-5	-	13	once	TGTGCCAGCAGTTTACGGAGCAATCAGCCCCAGCATTTT	CASSLRSNQPQHF
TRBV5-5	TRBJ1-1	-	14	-	TGTGCCAGCAGCTCAGGACCGATGAACACTGAAGCTTTCTTT	CASSSGPMNTEAFF
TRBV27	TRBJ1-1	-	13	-	TGTGCCAGCAGTAACTTCGGGGGTGGGGTAGCTTTCTTT	CASSNFGGGVAFF
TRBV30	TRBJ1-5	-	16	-	TGTGCCTGGAGCCACCCCGGGGTCCGTAGCGGGAAGCCCCAGCATTTT	CAWSHPGVRSGKPQHF
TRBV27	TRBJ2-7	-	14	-	TGTGCCAGCAGCCGTACGTTTAGCTCCTACGAGCAGTACTTC	CASSRTFSSYEQYF
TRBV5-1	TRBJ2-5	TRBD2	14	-	TGCGCCAGCAGCGGCGGGGGGGGCCGAGAGACCCAGTACTTC	CASSGGGGRETQYF
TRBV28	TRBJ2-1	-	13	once	TGTGCCAGCAGTCTGGGAGCCTACAATGAGCAGTTCTTC	CASSLGAYNEQFF
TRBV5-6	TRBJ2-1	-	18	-	TGTGCCAGCAGCTTGGTGTCAAGGCGGTCGAGCTCCTACAATGAGCAGTTCTTC	CASSLVSRRSSSYNEQFF
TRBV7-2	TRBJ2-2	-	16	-	TGTGCCAGCAGCCCTTGGACCTTAATGAACACCGGGGAGCTGTTTTTT	CASSPWTLMNTGELFF
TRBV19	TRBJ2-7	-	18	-	TGTGCCAGTAGTATTAGAGCGCACACAAGGGGGGAGTCCTACGAGCAGTACTTC	CASSIRAHTRGESYEQYF
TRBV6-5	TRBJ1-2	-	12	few	TGTGCCAGCAGTTACGGGTATGGTGGCTACACCTTC	CASSYGYGGYTF